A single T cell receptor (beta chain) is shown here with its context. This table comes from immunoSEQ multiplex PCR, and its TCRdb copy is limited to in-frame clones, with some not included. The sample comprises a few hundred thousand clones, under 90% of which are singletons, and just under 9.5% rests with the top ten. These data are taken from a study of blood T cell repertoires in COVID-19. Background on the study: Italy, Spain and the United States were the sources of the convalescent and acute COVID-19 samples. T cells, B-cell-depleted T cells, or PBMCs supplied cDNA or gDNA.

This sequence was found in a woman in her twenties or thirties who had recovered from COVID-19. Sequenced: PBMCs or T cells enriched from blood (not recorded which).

The CDR3: CASEQNYGYTF. The CDR3 DNA reads TGTGCCAGTGAACAGAACTATGGCTACACCTTC. V usage is TRBV7-2 and J usage is TRBJ1-2; no firm D call. The germline V and J ends were trimmed by 9 bases and 2 bases, with 7 bases remaining between them. This CDR3 has 11 amino acids. The germline V gene encodes CDR1 SGHTA and CDR2 FQGNSA.